This entry features one T cell receptor (beta chain) sequence. Its target is unknown. This specimen comes from a study of T-cell reconstitution after alpha-beta-depleted transplantation in children. V shed 9 bases and J 10 bases; nucleotides not matched to a gene: 8. Germline-derived CDR1 and CDR2 are MNHNS and SASEGT. CDR3 length: 13 residues. Study-level points and caveats: From surviving recipient T cells and thymic progenitors came the high day-60 TCRbeta diversity observed in some patients. T-cell numbers and diversity one year post-transplant derived largely from freshly generated T cells. Several hundred expanded graft clones reportedly gave rise to the alpha-beta T cells present about two months after transplant.

For TCRbeta, the library was prepared with unique molecular identifiers. Each CDR3 protein is one row after TCRdb ran MiXCR on the PCR reads. The profile shows fewer than 750,000 distinct CDR3 sequences, over 20% of them singletons. Here the sequenced sample was PBMCs, taken before TCRalphabeta/CD19-depleted stem cell transplant. This sequence originates from a boy less than two years old with Wiskott-Aldrich syndrome, due to receive a stem cell transplant. The V and J genes are TRBV6-1 and TRBJ2-1; TRBD1 matches at 11 bases. CDR3 coding DNA: TGTGCCAGTAGGACAGGGGGCGGCGGGGAGCAGTTCTTC. Amino acids: CASRTGGGGEQFF.